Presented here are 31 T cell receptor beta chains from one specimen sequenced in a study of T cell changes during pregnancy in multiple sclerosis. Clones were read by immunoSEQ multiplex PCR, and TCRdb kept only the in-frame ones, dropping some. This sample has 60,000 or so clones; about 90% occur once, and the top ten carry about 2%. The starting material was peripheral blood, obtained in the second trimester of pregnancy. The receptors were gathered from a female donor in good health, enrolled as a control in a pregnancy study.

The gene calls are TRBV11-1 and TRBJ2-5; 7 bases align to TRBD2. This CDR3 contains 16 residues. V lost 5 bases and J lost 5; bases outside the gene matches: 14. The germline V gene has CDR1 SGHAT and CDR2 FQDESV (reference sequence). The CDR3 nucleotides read TGTGCCAGCAGCCCGGGGACGGGGGGACCCGGTGAGACCCAGTACTTC. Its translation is CASSPGTGGPGETQYF.

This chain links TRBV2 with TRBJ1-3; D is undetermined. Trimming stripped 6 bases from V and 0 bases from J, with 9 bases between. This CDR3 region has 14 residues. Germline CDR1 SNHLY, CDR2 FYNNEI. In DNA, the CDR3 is TGTGCCAGCAGCGCGGTACACTCTGGAAACACCATATATTTT. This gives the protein CASSAVHSGNTIYF.

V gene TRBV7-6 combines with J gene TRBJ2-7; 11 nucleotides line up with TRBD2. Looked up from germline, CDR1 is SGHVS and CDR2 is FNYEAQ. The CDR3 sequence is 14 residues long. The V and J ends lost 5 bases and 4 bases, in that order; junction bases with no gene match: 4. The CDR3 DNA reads TGTGCCAGCAGCAGAGGACTAGCGGGTTACGAGCAGTACTTC. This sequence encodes CASSRGLAGYEQYF.

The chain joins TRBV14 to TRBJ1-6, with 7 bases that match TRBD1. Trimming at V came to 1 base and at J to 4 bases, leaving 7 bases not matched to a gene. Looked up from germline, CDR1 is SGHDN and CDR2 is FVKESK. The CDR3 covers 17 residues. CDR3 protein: CASSQGSGTEYNSPLHF. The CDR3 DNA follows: TGTGCCAGCAGCCAAGGCTCTGGGACAGAATATAATTCACCCCTCCACTTT.

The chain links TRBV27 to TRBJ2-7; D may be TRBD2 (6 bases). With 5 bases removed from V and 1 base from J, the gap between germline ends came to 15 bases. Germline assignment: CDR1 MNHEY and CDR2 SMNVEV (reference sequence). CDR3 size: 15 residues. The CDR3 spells CASSPTVAASYEQYF. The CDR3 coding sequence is TGTGCCAGCAGTCCTACGGTAGCGGCTTCCTACGAGCAGTACTTC.

CDR3 sequence: CASSVAIDRLSEAFF. CDR3 nucleotides: TGTGCCAGCAGCGTAGCGATAGACAGGTTGTCTGAAGCTTTCTTT. V usage is TRBV9 and J usage is TRBJ1-1; D may be TRBD1 (6 bases). The CDR3 loop spans 15 amino acids. Germline values: CDR1 SGDLS, CDR2 YYNGEE. V lost 0 bases, J lost 6 bases, and 15 bases lay in between.

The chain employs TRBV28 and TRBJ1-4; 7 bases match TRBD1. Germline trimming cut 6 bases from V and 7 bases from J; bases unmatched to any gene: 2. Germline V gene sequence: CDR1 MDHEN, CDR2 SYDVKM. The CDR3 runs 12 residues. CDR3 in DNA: TGTGCCAGCAGGACAGGGAGTGAAAAACTGTTTTTT. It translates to CASRTGSEKLFF.

The CDR3 region has the DNA TGTGCCAGCAGCTTGACTAGCGGGGGGTTCTACGAGCAGTACTTC. Protein: CASSLTSGGFYEQYF. The chain employs TRBV5-6 and TRBJ2-7, with 12 nucleotides matching TRBD2. The germline gives CDR1 SGHDT, CDR2 YYEEEE. Losses at the gene ends were 1 base for V and 3 bases for J; bases not matched to a gene: 2. The CDR3 is 15 residues long.

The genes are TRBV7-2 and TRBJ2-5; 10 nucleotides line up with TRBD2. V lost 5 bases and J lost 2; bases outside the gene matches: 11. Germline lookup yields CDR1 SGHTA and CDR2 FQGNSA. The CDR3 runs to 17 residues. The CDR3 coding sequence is TGTGCCAGCAGCCCCCGATTGGTAGCGGGAGGACAAGAGACCCAGTACTTC. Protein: CASSPRLVAGGQETQYF. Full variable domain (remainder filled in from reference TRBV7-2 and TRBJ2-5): GAGVSQSPSNKVTEKGKDVELRCDPISGHTALYWYRQSLGQGLEFLIYFQGNSAPDKSGLPSDRFSAERTGGSVSTLTIQRTQQEDSAVYLCASSPRLVAGGQETQYFGPGTRLLVL.

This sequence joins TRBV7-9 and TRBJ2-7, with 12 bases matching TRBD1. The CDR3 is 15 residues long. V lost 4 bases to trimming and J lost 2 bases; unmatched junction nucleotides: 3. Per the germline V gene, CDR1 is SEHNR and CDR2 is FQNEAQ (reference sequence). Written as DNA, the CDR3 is TGTGCCAGCAGCTGGGGGACAGGGGGCCCCTACGAGCAGTACTTC. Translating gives CASSWGTGGPYEQYF.

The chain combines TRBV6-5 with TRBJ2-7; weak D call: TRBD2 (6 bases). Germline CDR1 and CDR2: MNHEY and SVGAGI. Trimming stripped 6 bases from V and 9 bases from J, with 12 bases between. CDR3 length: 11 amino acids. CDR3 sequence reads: CASSSGTRQYF. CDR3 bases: TGTGCCAGCAGCTCCGGGACTCGGCAGTACTTC.

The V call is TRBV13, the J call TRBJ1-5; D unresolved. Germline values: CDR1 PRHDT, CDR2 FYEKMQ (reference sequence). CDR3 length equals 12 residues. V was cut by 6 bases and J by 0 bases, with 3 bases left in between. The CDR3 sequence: CASSHSNQPQHF. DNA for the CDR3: TGTGCCAGCAGTCATAGCAATCAGCCCCAGCATTTT.

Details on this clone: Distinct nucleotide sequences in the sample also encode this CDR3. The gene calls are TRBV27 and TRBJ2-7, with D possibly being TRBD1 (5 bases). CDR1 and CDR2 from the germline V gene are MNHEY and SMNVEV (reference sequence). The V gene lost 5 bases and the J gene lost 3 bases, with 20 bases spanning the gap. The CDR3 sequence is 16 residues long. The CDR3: CASSPRTSKNFYEQYF. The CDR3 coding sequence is TGTGCCAGCAGTCCGAGGACATCAAAAAACTTCTACGAGCAGTACTTC.

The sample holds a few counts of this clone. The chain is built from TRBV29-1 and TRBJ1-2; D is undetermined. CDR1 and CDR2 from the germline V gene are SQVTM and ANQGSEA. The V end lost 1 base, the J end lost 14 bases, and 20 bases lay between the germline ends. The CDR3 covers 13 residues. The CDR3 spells CSVEVWQTYGETF. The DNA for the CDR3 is TGCAGCGTTGAAGTGTGGCAGACCTATGGAGAGACCTTC.

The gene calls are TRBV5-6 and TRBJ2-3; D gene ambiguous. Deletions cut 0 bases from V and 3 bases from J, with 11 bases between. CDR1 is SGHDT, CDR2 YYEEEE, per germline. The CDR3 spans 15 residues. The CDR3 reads CASSLEVGWTDTQYF. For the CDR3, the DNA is TGTGCCAGCAGCTTGGAGGTGGGCTGGACAGATACGCAGTATTTT.

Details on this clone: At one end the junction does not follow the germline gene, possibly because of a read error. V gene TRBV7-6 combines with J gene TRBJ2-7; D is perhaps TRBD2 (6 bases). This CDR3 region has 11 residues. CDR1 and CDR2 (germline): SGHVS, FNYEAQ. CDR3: CASTRHGTWYF. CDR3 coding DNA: TGTGCCAGCACCCGCCATGGGACTTGGTATTTC.

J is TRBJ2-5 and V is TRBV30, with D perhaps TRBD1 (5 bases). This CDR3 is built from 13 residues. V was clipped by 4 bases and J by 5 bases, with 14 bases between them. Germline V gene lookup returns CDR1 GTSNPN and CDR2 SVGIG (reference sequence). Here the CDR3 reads CAWNMGPWETQYF. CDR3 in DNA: TGTGCCTGGAACATGGGGCCGTGGGAGACCCAGTACTTC.

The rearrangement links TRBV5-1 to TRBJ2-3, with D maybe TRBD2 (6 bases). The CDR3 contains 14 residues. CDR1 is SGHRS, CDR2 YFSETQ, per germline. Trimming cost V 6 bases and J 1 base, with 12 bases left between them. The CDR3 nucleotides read TGCGCCAGCATGGATCCGGGGGGCACAGATACGCAGTATTTT. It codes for CASMDPGGTDTQYF.

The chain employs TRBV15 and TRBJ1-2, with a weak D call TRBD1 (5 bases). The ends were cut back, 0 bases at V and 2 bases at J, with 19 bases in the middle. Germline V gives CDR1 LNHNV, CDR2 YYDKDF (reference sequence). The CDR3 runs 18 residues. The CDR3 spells CATSREGVGPGSNYGYTF. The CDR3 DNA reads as TGTGCCACCAGCAGAGAAGGGGTGGGGCCCGGGTCCAACTATGGCTACACCTTC.

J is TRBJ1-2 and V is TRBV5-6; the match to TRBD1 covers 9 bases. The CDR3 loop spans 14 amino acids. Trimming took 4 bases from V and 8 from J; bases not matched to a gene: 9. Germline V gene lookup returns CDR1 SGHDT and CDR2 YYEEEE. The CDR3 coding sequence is TGTGCCAGCAGCAATGGACAGGGGTCTTACGGCTACACCTTC. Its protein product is CASSNGQGSYGYTF.

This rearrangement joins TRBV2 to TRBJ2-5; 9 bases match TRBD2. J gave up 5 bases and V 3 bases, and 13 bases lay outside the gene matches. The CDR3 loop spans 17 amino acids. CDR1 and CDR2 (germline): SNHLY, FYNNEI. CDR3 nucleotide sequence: TGTGCCAGCAGTGATTTTCCGGCGGGGGGGAATCACGAGACCCAGTACTTC. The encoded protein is CASSDFPAGGNHETQYF. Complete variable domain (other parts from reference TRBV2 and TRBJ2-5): EPEVTQTPSHQVTQMGQEVILRCVPISNHLYFYWYRQILGQKVEFLVSFYNNEISEKSEIFDDQFSVERPDGSNFTLKIRSTKLEDSAMYFCASSDFPAGGNHETQYFGPGTRLLVL.

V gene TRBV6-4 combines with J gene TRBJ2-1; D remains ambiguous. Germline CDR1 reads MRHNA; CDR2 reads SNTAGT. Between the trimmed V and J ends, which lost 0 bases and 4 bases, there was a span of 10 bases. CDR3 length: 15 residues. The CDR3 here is CASSDSATSYNEQFF. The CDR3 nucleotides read TGTGCCAGCAGTGACTCGGCGACTTCTTACAATGAGCAGTTCTTC.

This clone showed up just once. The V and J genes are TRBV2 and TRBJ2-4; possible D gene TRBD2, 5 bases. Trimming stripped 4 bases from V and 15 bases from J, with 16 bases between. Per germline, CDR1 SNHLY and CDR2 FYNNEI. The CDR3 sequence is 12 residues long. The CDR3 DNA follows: TGTGCCAGCAGTGCCCGGACTGGCTTTCTGTACTTC. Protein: CASSARTGFLYF.

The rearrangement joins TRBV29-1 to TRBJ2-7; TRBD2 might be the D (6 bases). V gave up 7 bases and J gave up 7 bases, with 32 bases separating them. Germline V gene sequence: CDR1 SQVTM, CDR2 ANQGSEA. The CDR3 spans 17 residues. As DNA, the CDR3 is TGCAGCGCTAACGGGGGTGGGGGTCGTTCTTATGTTGGAGAGCAGTACTTC. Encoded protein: CSANGGGGRSYVGEQYF.

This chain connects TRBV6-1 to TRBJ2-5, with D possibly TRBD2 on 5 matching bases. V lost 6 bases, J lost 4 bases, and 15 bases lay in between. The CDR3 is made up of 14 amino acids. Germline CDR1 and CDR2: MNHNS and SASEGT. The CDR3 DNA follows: TGTGCCAGCAGCCGGGCCTCTGGAGGAGAGACCCAGTACTTC. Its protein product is CASSRASGGETQYF.

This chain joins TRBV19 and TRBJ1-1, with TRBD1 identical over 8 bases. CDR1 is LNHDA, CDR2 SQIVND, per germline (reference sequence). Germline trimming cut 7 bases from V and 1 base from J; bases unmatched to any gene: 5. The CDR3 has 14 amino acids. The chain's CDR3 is CASKTQGANTEAFF. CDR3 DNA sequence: TGTGCCAGTAAGACGCAGGGGGCGAACACTGAAGCTTTCTTT.

The CDR3 DNA follows: TGTGGAGCGGCAGGGGGCGATGACGGGGAGCTGTTTTTT. Translating it yields CGAAGGDDGELFF. The genes are TRBV12-5 and TRBJ2-2; 8 nucleotides match TRBD1. Germline V gene lookup returns CDR1 LGHNT and CDR2 FRNRAP. This CDR3 region has 13 residues.

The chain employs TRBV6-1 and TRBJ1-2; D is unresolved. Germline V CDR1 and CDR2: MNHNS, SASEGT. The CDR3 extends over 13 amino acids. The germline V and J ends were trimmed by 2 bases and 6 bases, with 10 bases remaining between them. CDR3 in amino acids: CASSESGVNGYTF. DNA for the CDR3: TGTGCCAGCAGTGAATCCGGGGTTAATGGCTACACCTTC.

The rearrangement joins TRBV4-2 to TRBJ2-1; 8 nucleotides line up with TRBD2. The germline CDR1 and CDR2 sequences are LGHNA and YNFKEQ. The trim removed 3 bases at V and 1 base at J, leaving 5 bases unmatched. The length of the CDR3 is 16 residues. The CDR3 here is CASSHGRAESYNEQFF. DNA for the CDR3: TGTGCCAGCAGCCACGGGAGGGCCGAGTCCTACAATGAGCAGTTCTTC.

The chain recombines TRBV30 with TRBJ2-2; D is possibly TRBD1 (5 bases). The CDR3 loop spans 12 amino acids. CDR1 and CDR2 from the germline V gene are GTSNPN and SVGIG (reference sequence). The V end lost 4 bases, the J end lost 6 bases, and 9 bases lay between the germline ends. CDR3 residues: CAWNQGAGELFF. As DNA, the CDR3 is TGTGCCTGGAATCAGGGTGCCGGGGAGCTGTTTTTT.

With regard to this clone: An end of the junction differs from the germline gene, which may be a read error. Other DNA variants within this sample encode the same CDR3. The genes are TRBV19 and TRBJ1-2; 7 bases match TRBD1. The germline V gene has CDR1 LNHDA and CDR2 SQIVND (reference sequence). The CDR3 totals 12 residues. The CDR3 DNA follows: TGTGCCAGTAGAAGTAGGGGACAGCCTAGGTACTTC. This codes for CASRSRGQPRYF.